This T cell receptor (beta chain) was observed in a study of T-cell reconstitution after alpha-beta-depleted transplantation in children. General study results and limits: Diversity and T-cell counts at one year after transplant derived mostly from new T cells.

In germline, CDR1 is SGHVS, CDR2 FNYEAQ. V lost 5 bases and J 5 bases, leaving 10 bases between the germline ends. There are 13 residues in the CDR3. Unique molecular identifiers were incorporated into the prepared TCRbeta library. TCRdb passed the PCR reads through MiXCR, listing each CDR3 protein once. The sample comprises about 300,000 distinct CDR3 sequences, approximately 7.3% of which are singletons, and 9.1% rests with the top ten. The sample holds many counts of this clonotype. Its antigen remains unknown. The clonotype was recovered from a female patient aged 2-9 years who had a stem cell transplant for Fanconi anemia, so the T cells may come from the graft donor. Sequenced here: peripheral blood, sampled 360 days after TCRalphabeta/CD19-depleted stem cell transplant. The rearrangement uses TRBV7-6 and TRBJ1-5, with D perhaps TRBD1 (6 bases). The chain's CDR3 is CASSQGPYQPQHF. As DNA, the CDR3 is TGTGCCAGCAGCCAGGGGCCCTATCAGCCCCAGCATTTT.